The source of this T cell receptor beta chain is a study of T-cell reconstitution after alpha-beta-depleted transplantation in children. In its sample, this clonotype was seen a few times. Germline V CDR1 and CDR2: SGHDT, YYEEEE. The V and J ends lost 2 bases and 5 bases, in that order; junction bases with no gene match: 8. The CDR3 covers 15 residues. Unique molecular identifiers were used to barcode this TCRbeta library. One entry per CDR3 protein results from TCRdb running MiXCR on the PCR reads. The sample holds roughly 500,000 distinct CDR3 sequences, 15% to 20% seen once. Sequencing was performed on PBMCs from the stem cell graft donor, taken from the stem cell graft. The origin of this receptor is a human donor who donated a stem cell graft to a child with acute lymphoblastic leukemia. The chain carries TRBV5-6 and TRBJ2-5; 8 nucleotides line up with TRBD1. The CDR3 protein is CASSLMTGVSETQYF. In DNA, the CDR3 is TGTGCCAGCAGCTTAATGACAGGGGTCTCGGAGACCCAGTACTTC.